The T cell receptor beta chain described here comes from a study of blood T cells in healthy people across ages. Each sample yielded at least 6 micrograms of PBMC total RNA. This CDR3 spans 14 amino acids. Trimming stripped 3 bases from V and 9 bases from J, with 12 bases between. Primers used in a second PCR of about 7 to 11 cycles were a sample-barcoded 5' primer and a J-beta primer mix. A template-switch adaptor with 12 random nucleotides tagged each cDNA molecule. TCRdb reanalysed the 5' RACE reads using MiXCR and keeps one entry per CDR3 protein. This sample carries hundreds of thousands of distinct CDR3 sequences, 35% to 50% of them seen once, and the ten largest clones take about 32%.

Sequences were obtained from blood. The receptor was isolated from an elderly man in good health. The chain joins TRBV12-3 or TRBV12-4 to TRBJ1-6, with unresolved D. The CDR3 loop is CASSLQSGGSPLHF. CDR3 coding DNA: TGTGCCAGCAGTTTGCAGTCCGGCGGTTCACCCCTCCACTTT.